This T cell receptor (beta chain) was sequenced for a study of cytotoxic CD8 clonotypes in ibrutinib-treated CLL. Turning to the study itself: After median approximately 70 months, roughly 15 stayed in remission, about 12 progressed; responses around 25 partial, 2 complete.

Regarding the study as a whole: Increased clonality at ibrutinib response gave way to a return toward baseline at progression.

Details on this clone: Its antigen is as yet unknown.

From germline, CDR1 is SSHAT and CDR2 FNYEAQ (reference sequence). V lost 5 bases, J lost 6 bases, and 8 bases stayed unmatched. The CDR3 sequence is 15 residues long. Assay used: immunoSEQ multiplex PCR; TCRdb lists only in-frame clones, some missing. The sample gives around 130,000 clones, approximately 80% of which show up once; 3.3% is in the top ten. This TCR derives from a human donor with chronic lymphocytic leukemia. J is TRBJ2-1 and V is TRBV7-7; 9 positions match TRBD2. The sequences come from PBMCs, collected after 24 months of ibrutinib treatment. The CDR3 DNA sequence: TGTGCCAGCAGCCTAGGACTAGCGTATCGCAATGAGCAGTTCTTC. Protein product: CASSLGLAYRNEQFF. Drawing the rest from reference TRBV7-7 and TRBJ2-1, the complete variable domain is GAGVSQSPRYKVTKRGQDVTLRCDPISSHATLYWYQQALGQGPEFLTYFNYEAQPDKSGLPSDRFSAERPEGSISTLTIQRTEQRDSAMYRCASSLGLAYRNEQFFGPGTRLTVL.